This T cell receptor (beta chain) was captured in a study of a mutant IDH1 vaccine in newly diagnosed glioma. Study summary: Radiotherapy alone preceded vaccination by 4-6 weeks; alternatively, vaccination started with temozolomide cycles. Patients previously underwent radiotherapy, temozolomide, or both, and most underwent both.

Time point here: week 35, safety follow-up. Every vaccination contained 300 ug of the mutant IDH1 20-mer peptide and was paired with topical imiquimod. This clone was seen a single time. Its antigen is not known. The CDR3 is made up of 15 amino acids. Germline V gene data show CDR1 as SNHLY and CDR2 as FYNNEI. V dropped 3 bases and J dropped 4; count of bases not matched to a gene: 2. Libraries were prepared by immunoSEQ multiplex PCR; TCRdb keeps only in-frame clonotypes and omits some of them. This sample has around 53,000 clones, with roughly three quarters found just once. The specimen was PBMCs, collected from a glioma patient whose treatment included an IDH1 peptide vaccine. The receptor was isolated from a man in his forties with glioma. This chain connects TRBV2 to TRBJ2-3; 12 bases are shared with TRBD2. The CDR3 spells CASSEASGGADTQYF. CDR3 sequence (DNA): TGTGCCAGCAGTGAGGCTAGCGGGGGGGCAGATACGCAGTATTTT.